The 30 T cell receptor beta chains in this list originate from one sample, sequenced in a study of T cells in localized non-small cell lung cancer. Sequencing used immunoSEQ multiplex PCR; TCRdb keeps in-frame clones, though not all of them. Of over 2,000 clones listed, roughly 29% are singletons. This material consisted of lung tumor tissue, taken before any cancer treatment. The receptors stem from a female donor older than 55 with stage I lung adenocarcinoma.

This chain joins TRBV19 and TRBJ2-7; perhaps TRBD1 as D (6 bases). V lost 0 bases and J 4 bases, leaving 13 bases between the germline ends. The CDR3 is made up of 15 amino acids. The germline V gene encodes CDR1 LNHDA and CDR2 SQIVND (reference sequence). CDR3 DNA sequence: TGTGCCAGTAGTATAGATTCTCAACAGGGTTACGAGCAGTACTTC. The encoded protein is CASSIDSQQGYEQYF.

This clone is medium-sized. V is TRBV6-8 and J is TRBJ2-2; tentatively, D is TRBD1 (5 bases). Germline V CDR1 and CDR2: MNHGY, SAAAGT. The CDR3 spans 14 residues. V lost 5 bases to trimming and J lost 1 base, with 8 bases between them. The CDR3 sequence is CASSPQGNTGELFF. CDR3 coding DNA: TGTGCCAGCAGTCCTCAGGGGAACACCGGGGAGCTGTTTTTT.

This chain connects TRBV29-1 to TRBJ2-7; the match to TRBD1 covers 8 bases. Germline lookup yields CDR1 SQVTM and CDR2 ANQGSEA. J gave up 0 bases and V 6 bases, and 7 bases lay outside the gene matches. This CDR3 is 14 amino acids long. CDR3 nucleotide sequence: TGCAGCGTCTTAAGGGACAGGAGCTCCTACGAGCAGTACTTC. Translation: CSVLRDRSSYEQYF.

V usage is TRBV23-1 and J usage is TRBJ2-3, with 9 bases lining up with TRBD1. TRBV23-1 counts as an open reading frame of uncertain function. After removal of 7 bases from V and 3 bases from J, the junction contained 8 bases not matched to a gene. This CDR3 contains 15 residues. DNA of the CDR3: TGCGCCAGCAAGCCGGGACAGGGCGGGACAGATACGCAGTATTTT. It yields the protein CASKPGQGGTDTQYF.

V and J are TRBV18 and TRBJ1-1, with TRBD1 as a possible D gene (5 bases). Germline loops: CDR1 KGHSH, CDR2 LQKENI. Trimming took 1 base from V and 2 from J, leaving 8 bases between them. The CDR3 runs to 14 residues. The CDR3 sequence is CASSPQDRNTEAFF. The CDR3 region has the DNA TGTGCCAGCTCACCACAAGACAGAAACACTGAAGCTTTCTTT.

This clone turned up a few times. The J gene is TRBJ1-3, the V gene TRBV6-8; 7 bases fit TRBD1. This CDR3 spans 15 amino acids. The junction had 13 bases not matched to a gene; V was cut back by 10 bases and J by 4 bases. Germline V gene sequence: CDR1 MNHGY, CDR2 SAAAGT. CDR3 in amino acids: CAITGRGTEGNTIYF. CDR3 sequence (DNA): TGTGCCATCACGGGCCGAGGGACAGAAGGAAACACCATATATTTT.

This clone was counted only a few times. V and J are TRBV6-8 and TRBJ1-5; D might be TRBD1 (5 bases). Trimming left V 9 bases short and J 4 bases short, with 16 bases between. Germline V gene lookup returns CDR1 MNHGY and CDR2 SAAAGT. The CDR3 has 14 residues. CDR3 protein: CASAGAFLNQPQHF. Written as DNA, the CDR3 is TGTGCCAGTGCCGGGGCCTTTCTGAATCAGCCCCAGCATTTT.

By share, this clone ranks as large. This sequence joins TRBV6-8 and TRBJ1-1; possibly TRBD1 for D (6 bases). CDR3 length: 14 residues. The germline V gene has CDR1 MNHGY and CDR2 SAAAGT. With 7 bases removed from V and 7 bases from J, the gap between germline ends came to 19 bases. The CDR3 coding sequence is TGTGCCAGCACCCTTTCGGGGACAACTAGTGAAGCTTTCTTT. Protein sequence: CASTLSGTTSEAFF.

V is TRBV28 and J is TRBJ1-5, with TRBD1 matching over 11 bases. The CDR3 length is 15 residues. The V and J ends lost 6 bases and 7 bases, in that order; junction bases with no gene match: 8. Germline CDR1 and CDR2: MDHEN and SYDVKM. The CDR3 sequence: CASRQMGQGGQPQHF. As DNA, the CDR3 is TGTGCCAGCAGGCAAATGGGACAGGGGGGGCAGCCCCAGCATTTT.

The chain has TRBV18 and TRBJ2-7; 9 bases match TRBD1. The CDR3 contains 13 residues. Germline assignment: CDR1 KGHSH and CDR2 LQKENI. After removal of 3 bases from V and 6 bases from J, the junction contained 3 bases not matched to a gene. CDR3 DNA: TGTGCCAGCTCACCCGGGACAGGGAGCGAGCAGTACTTC. Amino acids: CASSPGTGSEQYF.

CDR3 loop: CAISESGRGYTEAFF. DNA of the CDR3: TGTGCCATCAGTGAGTCGGGCAGGGGGTACACTGAAGCTTTCTTT. V is TRBV10-3 and J is TRBJ1-1; 7 bases are a match to TRBD1. The CDR3 is 15 residues long. The trim removed 0 bases at V and 3 bases at J, leaving 4 bases unmatched. The germline gives CDR1 ENHRY, CDR2 SYGVKD.

This clone is medium-sized (0.01 to 0.1%) within its sample. J is TRBJ2-3 and V is TRBV30, with D hard to call. V lost 3 bases and J 4 bases, leaving 11 bases between the germline ends. CDR3 length: 13 residues. Germline V lookup: CDR1 GTSNPN, CDR2 SVGIG (reference sequence). This CDR3 is CAWSPKMADTQYF. The CDR3 nucleotides are TGTGCCTGGAGCCCAAAAATGGCAGATACGCAGTATTTT.

Here the CDR3 DNA reads TGCGCCAGCAGCCCCCCGGGAGGGGATACGCAGTATTTT. This sequence encodes CASSPPGGDTQYF. J is TRBJ2-3 and V is TRBV4-1; the match to TRBD2 covers 8 bases. V trimming: 4 bases; J trimming: 6 bases; junction bases outside the gene matches: 3. Looked up from germline, CDR1 is MGHRA and CDR2 is YSYEKL. This CDR3 has 13 amino acids.

The sample holds a few counts of this clone. The chain is built from TRBV18 and TRBJ2-3; D remains unclear. The CDR3 runs to 12 residues. The germline V gene has CDR1 KGHSH and CDR2 LQKENI. Trimming cost V 8 bases and J 2 bases, with 8 bases left between them. The CDR3 DNA sequence: TGTGCCAGCCATGCAACCACAGATACGCAGTATTTT. Protein product: CASHATTDTQYF.

This clone has a handful of counts. The CDR3 reads CASKTGFTEAFF. DNA of the CDR3: TGTGCCAGTAAAACAGGGTTTACTGAAGCTTTCTTT. The chain is built from TRBV19 and TRBJ1-1, with D tentatively TRBD1 (6 bases). V shed 7 bases and J shed 5 bases, with 11 bases lying between them. Germline V CDR1 and CDR2: LNHDA, SQIVND (reference sequence). The CDR3 totals 12 residues.

This clone has a handful of counts. This chain uses TRBV9 with TRBJ2-7; 7 bases are a match to TRBD2. Germline V CDR1 and CDR2: SGDLS, YYNGEE. J gave up 7 bases and V 5 bases, and 9 bases lay outside the gene matches. CDR3 length: 13 amino acids. The DNA for the CDR3 is TGTGCCAGCAGTCCGGTCCCAGCGGGGGAGCAGTACTTC. Translating it yields CASSPVPAGEQYF.

The chain has TRBV29-1 and TRBJ2-1, with no clear D. Trimming removed 6 bases at V and 5 bases at J, with 14 bases between. The CDR3 loop spans 13 amino acids. Germline V gene data show CDR1 as SQVTM and CDR2 as ANQGSEA. The CDR3 coding sequence is TGCAGCGTCACTGGGTTCGGTGACAATGAGCAGTTCTTC. This sequence encodes CSVTGFGDNEQFF.

By share, this clone counts as large. The CDR3 region has the DNA TGTGCCAGCAGCTTAGATGCTTGGGAGGGATCCGGCAATGAGCAGTTCTTC. Protein: CASSLDAWEGSGNEQFF. This rearrangement joins TRBV11-3 to TRBJ2-1, with 7 nucleotides matching TRBD2. With V trimmed by 0 bases and J by 6 bases, 11 bases remained unmatched. Germline V gene data show CDR1 as SGHNT and CDR2 as YENEEA. The CDR3 consists of 17 residues.

The chain has TRBV6-8 and TRBJ1-2; D gene uncertain. The CDR3 extends over 13 amino acids. V lost 5 bases and J 0 bases, leaving 7 bases between the germline ends. Per germline, CDR1 MNHGY and CDR2 SAAAGT. The CDR3 spells CASSVTTNYGYTF. DNA of the CDR3: TGTGCCAGCAGTGTTACCACTAACTATGGCTACACCTTC.

This chain links TRBV9 with TRBJ1-1; D not resolved. Per germline, CDR1 SGDLS and CDR2 YYNGEE. The V end lost 5 bases, the J end lost 3 bases, and 26 bases lay between the germline ends. This CDR3 spans 18 amino acids. The CDR3 is CASSDPREIRFGDTEAFF. The CDR3 DNA reads as TGTGCCAGCAGTGACCCCCGGGAGATCCGATTCGGGGACACTGAAGCTTTCTTT.

By share, this clone ranks as large. V and J are TRBV29-1 and TRBJ1-1; D remains unclear. Germline V gene sequence: CDR1 SQVTM, CDR2 ANQGSEA. Trimming pared 7 bases from V and 1 base from J, leaving 13 bases between. The length of the CDR3 is 13 residues. The CDR3 DNA sequence: TGCAGCGCCCAGAGGGCGTCGAACACTGAAGCTTTCTTT. Protein product: CSAQRASNTEAFF.

The V and J genes are TRBV14 and TRBJ2-2, with TRBD2 identical over 7 bases. CDR1 is SGHDN and CDR2 is FVKESK in the germline V gene. Trimming took 2 bases from V and 6 from J; bases not matched to a gene: 9. The CDR3 runs 16 residues. CDR3 coding DNA: TGTGCCAGCAGCCAAAGGTCGGGTAGCGGGTCCGGGGAGCTGTTTTTT. Its protein is CASSQRSGSGSGELFF.

The chain combines TRBV18 with TRBJ1-2; D uncertain. V lost 4 bases and J 4 bases, leaving 13 bases between the germline ends. The CDR3 runs 14 residues. Germline loops: CDR1 KGHSH, CDR2 LQKENI. The CDR3 region has the DNA TGTGCCAGCTCACGTAACCCTGAACCCTATGGCTACACCTTC. Its translation: CASSRNPEPYGYTF. Filled out from reference TRBV18 and TRBJ1-2, the complete variable domain reads NAGVMQNPRHLVRRRGQEARLRCSPMKGHSHVYWYRQLPEEGLKFMVYLQKENIIDESGMPKERFSAEFPKEGPSILRIQQVVRGDSAAYFCASSRNPEPYGYTFGSGTRLTVV.

The chain couples TRBV15 to TRBJ2-3; a weak D match, TRBD2 (6 bases). The V gene's germline CDR1 is LNHNV and CDR2 YYDKDF (reference sequence). Trimming removed 0 bases at V and 2 bases at J, with 24 bases between. This CDR3 is 20 amino acids long. The CDR3 DNA reads TGTGCCACCAGCAGAGATAATGCAGGGACGGGTAGCGGCTTCACAGATACGCAGTATTTT. This sequence encodes CATSRDNAGTGSGFTDTQYF.

A few counts support this clone. The J gene is TRBJ1-4, the V gene TRBV7-6; the match to TRBD1 covers 9 bases. The CDR3 covers 14 residues. The trim removed 7 bases at V and 8 bases at J, leaving 8 bases unmatched. Germline V gives CDR1 SGHVS, CDR2 FNYEAQ. CDR3 amino acids: CASTLGGTGEKLFF. The CDR3 DNA follows: TGTGCCAGCACCCTAGGAGGGACAGGGGAAAAACTGTTTTTT. Looking up the rest from reference TRBV7-6 and TRBJ1-4 gives the full variable domain: GAGVSQSPRYKVTKRGQDVALRCDPISGHVSLYWYRQALGQGPEFLTYFNYEAQQDKSGLPNDRFSAERPEGSISTLTIQRTEQRDSAMYRCASTLGGTGEKLFFGSGTQLSVL.

This clone showed up just a few times. This rearrangement joins TRBV30 to TRBJ2-5; 9 bases align to TRBD1. The V gene's germline CDR1 is GTSNPN and CDR2 SVGIG (reference sequence). With V trimmed by 3 bases and J by 5 bases, 7 bases remained unmatched. CDR3 length equals 14 residues. The CDR3 region has the DNA TGTGCCTGGAGGCTGACAGGGGGGTTGGAGACCCAGTACTTC. Its translation: CAWRLTGGLETQYF.

By share, this clone counts as medium-sized (0.01 to 0.1%). This chain uses TRBV11-3 with TRBJ2-3; 7 bases agree with TRBD2. The germline V gene has CDR1 SGHNT and CDR2 YENEEA. With 6 bases clipped from V and 3 bases from J, the junction kept 9 bases outside the gene matches. The CDR3 contains 15 residues. The chain's CDR3 is CASRVGRSGTDTQYF. DNA for the CDR3: TGTGCCAGCAGAGTGGGACGTAGCGGGACAGATACGCAGTATTTT.

This clone was counted only a few times. The CDR3 DNA sequence: TGTGCCAGCAGGGGGAGCCTATCCAGTCAGCCCCAGCATTTT. Translation: CASRGSLSSQPQHF. The chain recombines TRBV28 with TRBJ1-5; D remains unclear. V lost 6 bases and J lost 6, with 15 bases in between. CDR3 length: 14 amino acids. CDR1 MDHEN and CDR2 SYDVKM come from the germline V gene.

The chain couples TRBV5-1 to TRBJ2-1; 9 bases line up with TRBD1. The CDR3 is 15 amino acids. J was trimmed by 8 bases and V by 2 bases; bases with no gene match: 8. The germline CDR1 and CDR2 sequences are SGHRS and YFSETQ. CDR3 sequence reads: CASSLTGTGIDEQFF. The CDR3 region has the DNA TGCGCCAGCAGCTTAACCGGGACAGGGATCGATGAGCAGTTCTTC.

Written as DNA, the CDR3 is TGTGCCAGCAGCTCCCTAGGGGGGGTCTCCTACAATGAGCAGTTCTTC. Translated: CASSSLGGVSYNEQFF. This chain uses TRBV11-3 with TRBJ2-1; D might be TRBD2 (7 bases). The CDR3 has 16 residues. Trimming left V 4 bases short and J 0 bases short, with 13 bases between. Germline CDR1 reads SGHNT; CDR2 reads YENEEA.